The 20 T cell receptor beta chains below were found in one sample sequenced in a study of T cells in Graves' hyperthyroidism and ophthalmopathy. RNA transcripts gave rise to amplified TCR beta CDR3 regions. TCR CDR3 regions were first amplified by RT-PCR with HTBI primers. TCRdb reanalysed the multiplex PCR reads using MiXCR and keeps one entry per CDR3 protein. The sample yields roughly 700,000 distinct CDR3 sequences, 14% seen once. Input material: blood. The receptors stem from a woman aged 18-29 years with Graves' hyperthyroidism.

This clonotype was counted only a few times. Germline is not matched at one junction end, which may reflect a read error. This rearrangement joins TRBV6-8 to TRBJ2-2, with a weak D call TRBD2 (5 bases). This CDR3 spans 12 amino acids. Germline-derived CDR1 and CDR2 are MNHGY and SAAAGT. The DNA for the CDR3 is TGCGCCACCGGGCCGGGAACCGGGGAGCTGTTTTTT. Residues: CATGPGTGELFF.

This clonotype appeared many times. The CDR3 here is CSARGLNQPQHF. CDR3 bases: TGCAGTGCTAGGGGACTTAATCAGCCCCAGCATTTT. This sequence joins TRBV20-1 and TRBJ1-5; a weak D match, TRBD1 (5 bases). CDR1 is DFQATT, CDR2 SNEGSKA, per germline (reference sequence). V lost 3 bases to trimming and J lost 4 bases, with 7 bases between them. The CDR3 length is 12 residues.

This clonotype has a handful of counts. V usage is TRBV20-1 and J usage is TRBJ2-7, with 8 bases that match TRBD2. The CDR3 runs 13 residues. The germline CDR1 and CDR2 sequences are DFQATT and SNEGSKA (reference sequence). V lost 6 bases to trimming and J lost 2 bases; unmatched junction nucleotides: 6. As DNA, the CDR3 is TGCAGTGCCAGACCACTAGCGGCCTACGAGCAGTACTTC. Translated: CSARPLAAYEQYF.

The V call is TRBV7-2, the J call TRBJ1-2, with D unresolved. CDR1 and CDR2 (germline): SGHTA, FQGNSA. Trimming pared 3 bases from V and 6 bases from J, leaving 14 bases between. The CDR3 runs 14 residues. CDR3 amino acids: CASSLGSSYDGYTF. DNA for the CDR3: TGTGCCAGCAGCTTGGGGTCTAGCTATGATGGCTACACCTTC.

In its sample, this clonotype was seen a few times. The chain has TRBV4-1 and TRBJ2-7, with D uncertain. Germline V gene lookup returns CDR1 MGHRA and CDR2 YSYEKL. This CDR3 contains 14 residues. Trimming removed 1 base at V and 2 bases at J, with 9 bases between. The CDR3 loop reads CASSQATHTYEQYF. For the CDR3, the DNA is TGCGCCAGCAGCCAAGCGACTCATACCTACGAGCAGTACTTC.

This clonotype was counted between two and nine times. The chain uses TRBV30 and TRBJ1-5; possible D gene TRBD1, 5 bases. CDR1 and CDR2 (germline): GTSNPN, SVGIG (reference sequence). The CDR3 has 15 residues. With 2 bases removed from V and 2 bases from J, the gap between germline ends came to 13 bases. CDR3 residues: CAWSPLGGGNQPQHF. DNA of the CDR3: TGTGCCTGGAGTCCCCTCGGAGGGGGCAATCAGCCCCAGCATTTT.

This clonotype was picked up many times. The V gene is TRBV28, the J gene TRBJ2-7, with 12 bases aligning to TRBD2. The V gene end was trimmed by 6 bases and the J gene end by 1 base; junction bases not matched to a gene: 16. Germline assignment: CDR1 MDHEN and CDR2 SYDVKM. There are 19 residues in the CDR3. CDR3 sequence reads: CASRPGLAGDLGGSYEQYF. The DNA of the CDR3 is TGTGCCAGCAGGCCGGGACTAGCGGGCGACCTGGGGGGATCCTACGAGCAGTACTTC.

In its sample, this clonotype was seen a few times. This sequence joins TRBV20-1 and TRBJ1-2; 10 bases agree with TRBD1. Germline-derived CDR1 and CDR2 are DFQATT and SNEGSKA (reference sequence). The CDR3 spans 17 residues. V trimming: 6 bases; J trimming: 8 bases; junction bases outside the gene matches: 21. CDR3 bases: TGCAGTGCCTTCTCTTCCTCCTTGGACAGGGGGAACTGGGGCTACACCTTC. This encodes CSAFSSSLDRGNWGYTF.

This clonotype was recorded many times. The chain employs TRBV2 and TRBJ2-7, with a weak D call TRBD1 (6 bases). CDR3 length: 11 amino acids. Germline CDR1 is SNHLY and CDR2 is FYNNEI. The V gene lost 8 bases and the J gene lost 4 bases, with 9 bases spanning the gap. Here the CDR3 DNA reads TGTGCCAGCCGGACAGAATACGAGCAGTACTTC. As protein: CASRTEYEQYF.

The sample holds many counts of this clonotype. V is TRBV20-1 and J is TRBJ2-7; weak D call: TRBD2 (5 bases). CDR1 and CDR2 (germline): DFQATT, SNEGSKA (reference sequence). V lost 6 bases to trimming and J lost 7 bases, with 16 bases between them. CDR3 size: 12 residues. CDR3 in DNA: TGCAGTGCCCCGGATGGGCCGGGGGAGCAGTACTTC. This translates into CSAPDGPGEQYF.

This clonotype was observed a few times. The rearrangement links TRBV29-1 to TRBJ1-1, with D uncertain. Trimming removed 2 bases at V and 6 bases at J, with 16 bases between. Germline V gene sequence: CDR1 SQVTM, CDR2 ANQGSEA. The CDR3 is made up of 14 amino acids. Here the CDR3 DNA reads TGCAGCGTTGAATTACCCCCGGCCACGGCTGAAGCTTTCTTT. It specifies CSVELPPATAEAFF.

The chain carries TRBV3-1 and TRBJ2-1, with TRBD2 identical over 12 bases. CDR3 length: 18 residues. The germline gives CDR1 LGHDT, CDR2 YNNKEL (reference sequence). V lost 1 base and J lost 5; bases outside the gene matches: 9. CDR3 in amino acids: CASSQVATSGSPHNEQFF. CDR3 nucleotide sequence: TGTGCCAGCAGCCAAGTCGCGACTAGCGGGAGCCCCCACAATGAGCAGTTCTTC.

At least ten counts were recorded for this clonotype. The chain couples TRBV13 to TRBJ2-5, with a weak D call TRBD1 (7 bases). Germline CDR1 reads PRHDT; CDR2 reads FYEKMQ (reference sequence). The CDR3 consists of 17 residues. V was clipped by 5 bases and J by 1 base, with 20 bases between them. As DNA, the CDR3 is TGTGCCAGCAGCCCCCGGTCGACAGGGCGGGGCCAAGAGACCCAGTACTTC. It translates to CASSPRSTGRGQETQYF.

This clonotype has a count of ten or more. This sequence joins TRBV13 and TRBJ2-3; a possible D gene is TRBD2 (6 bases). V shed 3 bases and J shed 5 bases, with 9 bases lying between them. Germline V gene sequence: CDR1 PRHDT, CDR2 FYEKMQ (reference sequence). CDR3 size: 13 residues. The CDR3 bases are TGTGCCAGCAGCTTGGCTAGCGAAGATACGCAGTATTTT. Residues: CASSLASEDTQYF.

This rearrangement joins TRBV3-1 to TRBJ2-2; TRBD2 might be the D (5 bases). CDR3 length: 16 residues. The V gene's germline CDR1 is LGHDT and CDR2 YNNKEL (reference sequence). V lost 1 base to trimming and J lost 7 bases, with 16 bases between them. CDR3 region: CASSQARDYHGGELFF. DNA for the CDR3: TGTGCCAGCAGCCAAGCGAGAGACTACCACGGCGGGGAGCTGTTTTTT.

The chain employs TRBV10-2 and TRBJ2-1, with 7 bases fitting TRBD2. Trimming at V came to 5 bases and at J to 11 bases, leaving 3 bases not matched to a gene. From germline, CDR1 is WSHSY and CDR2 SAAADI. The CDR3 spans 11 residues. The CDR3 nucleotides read TGCGCCAGCAGTTCGGGACTAAAGCAGTTCTTC. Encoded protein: CASSSGLKQFF.

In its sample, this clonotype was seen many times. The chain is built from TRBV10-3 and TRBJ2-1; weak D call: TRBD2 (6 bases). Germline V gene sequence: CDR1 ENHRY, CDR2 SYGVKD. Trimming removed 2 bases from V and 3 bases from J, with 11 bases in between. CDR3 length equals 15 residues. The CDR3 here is CAISERGGDYNEQFF. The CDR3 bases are TGTGCCATCAGTGAGCGGGGAGGCGACTACAATGAGCAGTTCTTC.

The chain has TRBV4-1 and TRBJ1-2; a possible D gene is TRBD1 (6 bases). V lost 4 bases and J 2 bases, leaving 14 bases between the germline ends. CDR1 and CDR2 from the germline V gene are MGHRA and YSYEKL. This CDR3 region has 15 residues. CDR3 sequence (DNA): TGCGCCAGCAGCCGTCGGACAGATCTGAACTATGGCTACACCTTC. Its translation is CASSRRTDLNYGYTF.

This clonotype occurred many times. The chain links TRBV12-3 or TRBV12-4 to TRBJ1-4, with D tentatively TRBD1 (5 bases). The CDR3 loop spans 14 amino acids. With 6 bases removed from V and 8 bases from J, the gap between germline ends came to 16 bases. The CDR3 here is CASRSGTDSEKLFF. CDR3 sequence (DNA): TGTGCCAGCAGGTCCGGGACTGACTCGGAAAAACTGTTTTTT.

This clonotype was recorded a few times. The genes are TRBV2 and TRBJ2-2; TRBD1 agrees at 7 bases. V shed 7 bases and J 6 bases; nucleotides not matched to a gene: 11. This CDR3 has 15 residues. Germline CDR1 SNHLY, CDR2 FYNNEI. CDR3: CASIQVEQGPGELFF. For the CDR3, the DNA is TGTGCCAGCATTCAAGTGGAACAGGGGCCCGGGGAGCTGTTTTTT.